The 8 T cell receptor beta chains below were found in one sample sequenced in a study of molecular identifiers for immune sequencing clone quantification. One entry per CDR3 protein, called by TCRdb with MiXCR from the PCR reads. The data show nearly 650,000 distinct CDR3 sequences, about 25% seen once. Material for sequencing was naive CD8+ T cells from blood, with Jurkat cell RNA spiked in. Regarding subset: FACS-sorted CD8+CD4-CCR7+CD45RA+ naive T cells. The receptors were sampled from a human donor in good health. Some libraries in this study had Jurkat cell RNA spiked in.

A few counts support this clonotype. DNA of the CDR3: TGTGCCAGCAGCCCTTGGGACAGTGACTACACTGAAGCTTTCTTT. Its protein product is CASSPWDSDYTEAFF. The chain employs TRBV5-5 and TRBJ1-1, with 7 positions matching TRBD1. The CDR3 has 15 residues. V dropped 4 bases and J dropped 3; count of bases not matched to a gene: 9. CDR1 and CDR2 from the germline V gene are SGHKS and YYEKEE (reference sequence).

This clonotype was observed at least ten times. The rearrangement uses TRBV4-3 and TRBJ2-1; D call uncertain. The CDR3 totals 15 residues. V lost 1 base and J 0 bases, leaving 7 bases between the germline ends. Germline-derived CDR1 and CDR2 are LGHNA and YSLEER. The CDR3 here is CASSQGRSSYNEQFF. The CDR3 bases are TGCGCCAGCAGCCAAGGCCGTAGCTCCTACAATGAGCAGTTCTTC.

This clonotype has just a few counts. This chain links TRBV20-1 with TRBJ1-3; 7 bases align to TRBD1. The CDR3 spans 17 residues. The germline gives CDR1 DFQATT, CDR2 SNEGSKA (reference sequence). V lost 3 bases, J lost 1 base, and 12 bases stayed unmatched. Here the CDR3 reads CSASPIGTAGSGNTIYF. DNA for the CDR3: TGCAGTGCTAGTCCCATTGGGACAGCAGGGTCTGGAAACACCATATATTTT.

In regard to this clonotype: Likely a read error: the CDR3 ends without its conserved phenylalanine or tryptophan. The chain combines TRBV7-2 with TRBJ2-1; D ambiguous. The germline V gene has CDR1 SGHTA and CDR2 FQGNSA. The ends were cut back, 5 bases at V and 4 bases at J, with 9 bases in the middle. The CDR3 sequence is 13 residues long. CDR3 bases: TGTGCCAGCAGCATAGGAGCTTACAATGAGCAGTTCATC. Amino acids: CASSIGAYNEQFI.

The CDR3 sequence: CAWSLSGVAGELFF. The CDR3 DNA sequence: TGTGCCTGGAGTCTGTCAGGGGTTGCCGGGGAGCTGTTTTTT. J is TRBJ2-2 and V is TRBV30; weak D call: TRBD1 (6 bases). With 2 bases removed from V and 6 bases from J, the gap between germline ends came to 13 bases. Germline V CDR1 and CDR2: GTSNPN, SVGIG (reference sequence). This CDR3 has 14 amino acids. The whole variable domain, filled in from reference TRBV30 and TRBJ2-2, reads SQTIHQWPATLVQPVGSPLSLECTVEGTSNPNLYWYRQAAGRGLQLLFYSVGIGQISSEVPQNLSASRPQDRQFILSSKKLLLSDSGFYLCAWSLSGVAGELFFGEGSRLTVL.

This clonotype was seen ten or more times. CDR3 sequence: CASSEALAKNIQYF. CDR3 in DNA: TGTGCCAGCAGTGAAGCCTTAGCCAAAAACATTCAGTACTTC. The rearrangement uses TRBV2 and TRBJ2-4; D is uncertain. Germline V CDR1 and CDR2: SNHLY, FYNNEI. V was shortened by 0 bases and J by 0 bases, with 3 bases between the two germline ends. The CDR3 extends over 14 amino acids.

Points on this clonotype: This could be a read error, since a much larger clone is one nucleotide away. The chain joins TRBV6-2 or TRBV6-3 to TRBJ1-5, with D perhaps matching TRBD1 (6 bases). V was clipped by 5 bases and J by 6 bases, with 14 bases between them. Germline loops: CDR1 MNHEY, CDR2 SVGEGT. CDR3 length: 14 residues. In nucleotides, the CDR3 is TGTGCCAGCAGTCTTTCAGGGGTAGCTCAGCCCCAGCATTTT. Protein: CASSLSGVAQPQHF.

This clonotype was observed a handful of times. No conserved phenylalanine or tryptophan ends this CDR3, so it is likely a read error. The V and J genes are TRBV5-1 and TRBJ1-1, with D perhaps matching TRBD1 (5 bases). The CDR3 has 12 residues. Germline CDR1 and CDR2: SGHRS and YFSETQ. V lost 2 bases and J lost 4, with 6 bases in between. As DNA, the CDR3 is TGCGCCAGCAGCTTCGGGGGCACTGAAGCTTTCTTA. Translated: CASSFGGTEAFL.